The clone carrying this T cell receptor beta chain was observed at least ten times. In building TCR beta libraries, iRepertoire HTBI primers were used together with Arm-PCR of CDR3 regions. TCRdb itself ran the multiplex PCR reads through MiXCR, one entry per CDR3 protein. The data contain about 560,000 distinct CDR3 sequences, about 15% of them singletons. This sample is part of a study of regulatory T cells in long-lasting Graves disease. After removal of 1 base from V and 3 bases from J, the junction contained 6 bases not matched to a gene. CDR1 is SGHAT and CDR2 is FQNNGV in the germline V gene. The CDR3 covers 15 residues. As for time point: newly diagnosed GD, antithyroid drugs for less than 3 months. RNA extracted from PBMCs served as the sequencing template. A further study also used this sample, focusing on T cells in Graves' hyperthyroidism and ophthalmopathy.

This sequence originates from a young man with Graves disease. The sample in question was peripheral blood mononuclear cells (PBMCs), obtained at new diagnosis, from a patient treated with antithyroid drugs. The chain recombines TRBV11-2 with TRBJ2-7; the match to TRBD2 covers 7 bases. This chain's CDR3 is CASSLVLGGDYEQYF. DNA of the CDR3: TGTGCCAGCAGCTTAGTTTTGGGAGGGGACTACGAGCAGTACTTC.